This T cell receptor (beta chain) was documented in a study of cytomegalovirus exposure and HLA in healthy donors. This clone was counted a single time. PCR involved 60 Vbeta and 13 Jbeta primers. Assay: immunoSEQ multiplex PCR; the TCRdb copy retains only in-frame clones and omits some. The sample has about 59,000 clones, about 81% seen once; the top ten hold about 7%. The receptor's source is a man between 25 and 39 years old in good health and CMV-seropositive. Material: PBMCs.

CDR3 nucleotides: TGTGCCAGCAGCCGATTCTACCGGGACAGGGACATGTATGAGCAGTTCTTC. It codes for CASSRFYRDRDMYEQFF. J is TRBJ2-1 and V is TRBV14, with 9 positions matching TRBD1. CDR1 is SGHDN and CDR2 is FVKESK in the germline V gene. CDR3 length: 17 residues. With 4 bases clipped from V and 8 bases from J, the junction kept 15 bases outside the gene matches.